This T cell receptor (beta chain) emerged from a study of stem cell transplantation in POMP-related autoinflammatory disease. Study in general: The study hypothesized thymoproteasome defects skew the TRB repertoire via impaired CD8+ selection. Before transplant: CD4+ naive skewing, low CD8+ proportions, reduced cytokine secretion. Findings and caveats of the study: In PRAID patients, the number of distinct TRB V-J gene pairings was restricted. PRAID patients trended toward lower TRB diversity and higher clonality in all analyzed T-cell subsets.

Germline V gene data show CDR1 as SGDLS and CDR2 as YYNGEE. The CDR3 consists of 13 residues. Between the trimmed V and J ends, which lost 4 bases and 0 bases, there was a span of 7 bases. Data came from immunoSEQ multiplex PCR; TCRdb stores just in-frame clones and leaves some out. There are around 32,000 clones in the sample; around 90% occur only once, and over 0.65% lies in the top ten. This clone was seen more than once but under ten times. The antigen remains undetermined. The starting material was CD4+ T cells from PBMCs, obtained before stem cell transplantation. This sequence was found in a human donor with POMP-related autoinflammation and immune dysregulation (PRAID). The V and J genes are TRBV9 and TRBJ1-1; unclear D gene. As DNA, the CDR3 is TGTGCCAGCAGCCTCGCAATGAACACTGAAGCTTTCTTT. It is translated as CASSLAMNTEAFF.